A single sample is the source of the 26 T cell receptor beta chains below, sequenced in a study of molecular identifiers for immune sequencing clone quantification. TCRdb used MiXCR to reprocess the PCR reads, holding one entry per CDR3 protein. The sample yields some 100,000 distinct CDR3 sequences, 36% seen once. The source material was naive CD8+ T cells from blood, with Jurkat cell RNA spiked in. As for subset: FACS-sorted CD8+CD4-CCR7+CD45RA+ naive T cells. The receptors derive from a human donor in good health. Some libraries in this study had Jurkat cell RNA spiked in.

As for this clonotype: As the CDR3 is not closed by the conserved phenylalanine or tryptophan, this likely results from a read error. The genes are TRBV11-2 and TRBJ2-4; no reliable D call. Germline V CDR1 and CDR2: SGHAT, FQNNGV. The CDR3 covers 19 residues. The germline V and J ends were trimmed by 1 base and 13 bases, with 32 bases remaining between them. CDR3 nucleotide sequence: TGTGCCAGCAGCTTAGCCCCCCCAGAGGAGACAAACCCCAACCATGCCCAGTACATC. Protein: CASSLAPPEETNPNHAQYI.

This clonotype appeared a few times. The V gene is TRBV14, the J gene TRBJ2-7; possible D gene TRBD1, 5 bases. Germline V lookup: CDR1 SGHDN, CDR2 FVKESK. This CDR3 spans 17 amino acids. Between the trimmed V and J ends, which lost 2 bases and 3 bases, there was a span of 20 bases. CDR3 residues: CASSQRTSFPDNYEQYF. The CDR3 region has the DNA TGTGCCAGCAGCCAAAGAACAAGTTTCCCGGACAACTACGAGCAGTACTTC.

Many counts were recorded for this clonotype. The chain recombines TRBV10-3 with TRBJ1-4; unclear D gene. V was clipped by 10 bases and J by 3 bases, with 12 bases between them. CDR1 ENHRY and CDR2 SYGVKD come from the germline V gene. This CDR3 has 13 residues. CDR3 sequence reads: CATRSPANEKLFF. The CDR3 coding sequence is TGTGCCACCCGAAGCCCGGCTAATGAAAAACTGTTTTTT.

With regard to this clonotype: A much bigger clone sits one base away, suggesting this may be a read error. CDR3 nucleotide sequence: TGCAGTGCTGGACGGGGGGCGCACGAGCAGTACTTC. It is translated as CSAGRGAHEQYF. This chain connects TRBV20-1 to TRBJ2-7, with D maybe TRBD2 (7 bases). V lost 5 bases, J lost 5 bases, and 13 bases lay in between. There are 12 residues in the CDR3. Germline V gene sequence: CDR1 DFQATT, CDR2 SNEGSKA (reference sequence).

This chain links TRBV7-8 with TRBJ1-5; tentatively, D is TRBD1 (6 bases). From germline, CDR1 is SGHVS and CDR2 FQNEAQ. With 6 bases removed from V and 9 bases from J, the gap between germline ends came to 18 bases. This CDR3 comprises 14 residues. CDR3 sequence: CASSPDRKKRPQHF. In nucleotides, the CDR3 is TGTGCCAGCAGTCCTGACAGGAAGAAGCGGCCCCAGCATTTT.

Comment on this clonotype: A much larger clonotype is one base distant, so this may be a read error. The CDR3 DNA reads TGCAGCGTTGAAGGACTAGCGGGATCCTACGGGCAGTACTTC. It is translated as CSVEGLAGSYGQYF. This chain connects TRBV29-1 to TRBJ2-7, with 11 nucleotides matching TRBD2. Looked up from germline, CDR1 is SQVTM and CDR2 is ANQGSEA. The CDR3 is 14 amino acids.

The V and J genes are TRBV5-3 and TRBJ2-1, with TRBD2 as a possible D gene (6 bases). TRBV5-3 falls under the ORF class, with uncertain function. The CDR3 spans 16 residues. V lost 8 bases and J lost 6, with 24 bases in between. CDR3 in DNA: TGTGCCAGCAGCCCGGAGGGTCCGGGGTCGGGCAATGAGCAGTTCTTC. Protein sequence: CASSPEGPGSGNEQFF.

The chain is built from TRBV6-2 or TRBV6-3 and TRBJ2-4, with D possibly being TRBD2 (5 bases). V gave up 6 bases and J gave up 2 bases, with 17 bases separating them. Germline values: CDR1 MNHEY, CDR2 SVGEGT. The CDR3 has 16 amino acids. CDR3 sequence: CASRSLGVVTKNIQYF. The CDR3 region has the DNA TGTGCCAGCAGATCCTTGGGAGTGGTGACCAAAAACATTCAGTACTTC.

The chain combines TRBV3-1 with TRBJ2-2; 9 bases agree with TRBD2. Germline loops: CDR1 LGHDT, CDR2 YNNKEL (reference sequence). This CDR3 has 17 amino acids. The V segment lost 4 bases and the J segment 4 bases; nucleotides outside the gene matches: 10. Here the CDR3 reads CASSPLGGREGTGELFF. The CDR3 DNA reads TGTGCCAGCAGCCCCCTAGGCGGGAGGGAAGGCACCGGGGAGCTGTTTTTT.

This clonotype was detected ten times or more. The DNA of the CDR3 is TGTGCCAGCAGTCCCTACGGACAGGGGAATAGGGAGCAGTACTTC. Amino acid sequence: CASSPYGQGNREQYF. The genes are TRBV12-3 or TRBV12-4 and TRBJ2-7, with TRBD1 matching 9 bases. The CDR3 consists of 15 residues. V dropped 5 bases and J dropped 7; count of bases not matched to a gene: 12.

This chain uses TRBV7-2 with TRBJ2-5, with D tentatively TRBD2 (5 bases). The V and J ends lost 5 bases and 5 bases respectively, with 24 bases between them. Germline V gene lookup returns CDR1 SGHTA and CDR2 FQGNSA. The CDR3 extends over 17 amino acids. CDR3 residues: CASSPSGPAEWRETQYF. The DNA of the CDR3 is TGTGCCAGCAGCCCAAGTGGCCCAGCGGAGTGGAGGGAGACCCAGTACTTC.

In this sample, this clonotype turned up many times. The CDR3 bases are TGTGCCAGCAGCTTAGGAGAAGGGTCCGAGCAGTACTTC. Protein: CASSLGEGSEQYF. This chain joins TRBV13 and TRBJ2-7, with no clear D. The CDR3 spans 13 residues. Trimming took off 0 bases at V and 6 bases at J, with 9 bases between the two ends. Germline CDR1 is PRHDT and CDR2 is FYEKMQ (reference sequence).

This chain links TRBV27 with TRBJ2-7; TRBD1 matches at 7 bases. The CDR3 runs 16 residues. Germline loops: CDR1 MNHEY, CDR2 SMNVEV (reference sequence). V lost 5 bases to trimming and J lost 2 bases; unmatched junction nucleotides: 12. For the CDR3, the DNA is TGTGCCAGCAGTCCGTCACAGGGGCCTTTCACCTACGAGCAGTACTTC. It codes for CASSPSQGPFTYEQYF.

The chain is built from TRBV13 and TRBJ2-7; TRBD1 agrees at 10 bases. The CDR3 spans 16 residues. Germline CDR1 PRHDT, CDR2 FYEKMQ (reference sequence). V was clipped by 3 bases and J by 7 bases; unmatched bases: 12. CDR3 residues: CASSLEGQGPSEEQYF. CDR3 in DNA: TGTGCCAGCAGCTTGGAGGGACAGGGGCCCTCCGAGGAGCAGTACTTC.

As to this clonotype: This may be a read error: a much more frequent sequence differs by one nucleotide. J is TRBJ2-7 and V is TRBV6-1; 7 nucleotides agree with TRBD1. V was pared by 5 bases and J by 9 bases, with 7 bases of the junction left unmatched. The germline gives CDR1 MNHNS, CDR2 SASEGT. CDR3 size: 12 residues. The CDR3 loop is CASSLTGVAQYF. CDR3 in DNA: TGTGCCAGCAGTTTAACAGGGGTCGCGCAGTACTTC.

On this clonotype: A much larger clone is a single base away; this may be a read error. The genes are TRBV7-2 and TRBJ2-2, with D perhaps TRBD2 (5 bases). The CDR3 loop spans 11 amino acids. Germline-derived CDR1 and CDR2 are SGHTA and FQGNSA. The CDR3, as DNA: TGTGCCAGCAGTCTAGACGGGGAGCTGGTTTTT. Protein sequence: CASSLDGELVF.

This clonotype was seen just once. Just one base apart from a much larger clone, this may be a read error. The chain couples TRBV12-3 or TRBV12-4 to TRBJ2-5; D is unresolved. This CDR3 spans 14 amino acids. CDR3 in DNA: TGTGCCAGCAGTGGTTTGGCGTACCAAGAGACCAAGTACTTC. Translating gives CASSGLAYQETKYF.

About this clonotype: A read error may be the cause here, since a much bigger clone is one base away. Given the absence of the conserved phenylalanine or tryptophan at the CDR3 end, a read error is likely. The rearrangement links TRBV29-1 to TRBJ2-7; no firm D call. The ends were cut back, 4 bases at V and 2 bases at J, with 6 bases in the middle. The germline CDR1 and CDR2 sequences are SQVTM and ANQGSEA. This CDR3 has 11 amino acids. CDR3 coding DNA: TGCAGCGTTGCCGGCCCCTACGAGCAGTACATC. As protein: CSVAGPYEQYI.

Points on this clonotype: A much larger clonotype is one base distant, so this may be a read error. Because the CDR3 is missing its conserved closing phenylalanine or tryptophan, this is likely a read error. This sequence joins TRBV28 and TRBJ1-6; 9 bases are shared with TRBD1. V shed 3 bases and J 10 bases; nucleotides not matched to a gene: 7. This CDR3 comprises 15 residues. The germline V gene has CDR1 MDHEN and CDR2 SYDVKM. The CDR3 spells CASSLVQGAHSPLHI. The CDR3 DNA reads TGTGCCAGCAGTTTGGTACAGGGGGCTCACTCACCCCTCCACATT.

The rearrangement links TRBV6-5 to TRBJ2-5; D is ambiguous. The CDR3 contains 12 residues. CDR1 and CDR2 from the germline V gene are MNHEY and SVGAGI. The ends were cut back, 7 bases at V and 5 bases at J, with 11 bases in the middle. The CDR3 loop is CASTKRTETQYF. The CDR3 DNA follows: TGTGCCAGCACTAAAAGGACGGAGACCCAGTACTTC.

This clonotype has a handful of counts. The gene calls are TRBV7-2 and TRBJ2-1; D remains ambiguous. V was clipped by 1 base and J by 8 bases, with 6 bases between them. Germline V CDR1 and CDR2: SGHTA, FQGNSA. The CDR3 sequence is 12 residues long. The CDR3 DNA follows: TGTGCCAGCAGCTTAGAAGGGTATGAGCAGTTCTTC. Its protein product is CASSLEGYEQFF.

This clonotype was recorded many times. This chain joins TRBV6-5 and TRBJ2-3; D is undetermined. Trimming shortened V by 7 bases and J by 0 bases, and 8 bases separated the two germline ends. The CDR3 covers 13 residues. From germline, CDR1 is MNHEY and CDR2 SVGAGI. As DNA, the CDR3 is TGTGCCAGCATGGCACTCAGCACAGATACGCAGTATTTT. The encoded protein is CASMALSTDTQYF.

Written as DNA, the CDR3 is TGTGCCAGCAGCTTAGTCCCGGGAGACACCGGGGAGCTGTTTTTT. This encodes CASSLVPGDTGELFF. The V and J genes are TRBV7-9 and TRBJ2-2; D perhaps matches TRBD2 (6 bases). The germline V gene has CDR1 SEHNR and CDR2 FQNEAQ (reference sequence). V was trimmed by 1 base and J by 3 bases, leaving 9 bases between them. This CDR3 spans 15 amino acids.

Only one count was recorded for this clonotype. It may be a read error: a sequence one base away is much more abundant. Here the CDR3 omits its conserved ending phenylalanine or tryptophan, so a read error is the likely source. The chain carries TRBV7-9 and TRBJ2-3, with 9 bases that match TRBD2. Germline values: CDR1 SEHNR, CDR2 FQNEAQ (reference sequence). The CDR3 extends over 16 amino acids. V shed 5 bases, J shed 5 bases, and the junction held 11 bases outside the gene matches. The CDR3 bases are TGTGCCAGCAGCCAAGTTCGCGGGAGGGCCGGAGATACGCAGTATTCT. This encodes CASSQVRGRAGDTQYS.

Many counts were recorded for this clonotype. The CDR3 DNA follows: TGTGCCAGCAGGTCGACAGGGTCGACGACAGATACGCAGTATTTT. This gives the protein CASRSTGSTTDTQYF. The chain has TRBV28 and TRBJ2-3, with TRBD1 matching 7 bases. Germline loops: CDR1 MDHEN, CDR2 SYDVKM. The CDR3 consists of 15 residues. V was pared by 6 bases and J by 3 bases, with 9 bases of the junction left unmatched.

The chain carries TRBV9 and TRBJ2-7; D gene ambiguous. V was shortened by 2 bases and J by 0 bases, with 15 bases between the two germline ends. The CDR3 loop spans 16 amino acids. Germline loops: CDR1 SGDLS, CDR2 YYNGEE. CDR3 protein: CASSVGFSTISYEQYF. DNA of the CDR3: TGTGCCAGCAGCGTTGGGTTTAGCACCATCTCCTACGAGCAGTACTTC.